The rows below give T cell receptor beta chains drawn from one sample of a study of blood T cells in healthy people across ages. TCRdb processed the 5' RACE reads anew with MiXCR; each CDR3 protein has one entry. The table includes fewer than 950,000 distinct CDR3 sequences, about 48% detected once. The specimen was blood. The receptors come from a man older than 75 in good health. The CDR3 runs from the conserved cysteine through the conserved F or W. The D gene is left open where the match is weak. Rows may omit the clone size; those that give it use once, few, many or a size class.

d_call	j_call	v_call	clone_size	cdr3_nt	cdr3_aa
NA	TRBJ1-1	TRBV4-2	NA	TGTGCCAGCAGCCAAGAACGACCGAGCACTGAAGCTTTCTTT	CASSQERPSTEAFF
NA	TRBJ2-3	TRBV12-3/TRBV12-4	few	TGTGCCAGCAGTCGGTTTAGCACAGATACGCAGTATTTT	CASSRFSTDTQYF
NA	TRBJ2-4	TRBV20-1	NA	TGCAGTGCCAGCCCCGAAAACATTCAGTACTTC	CSASPENIQYF
NA	TRBJ2-7	TRBV7-2	NA	TGTGCCAGCAGCGTTCGACTAGTTATAGGTTCCTACGAGCAGTACTTC	CASSVRLVIGSYEQYF
TRBD2	TRBJ2-3	TRBV11-2	NA	TGTCCCAGCAGCTTTTATGTCGCGGGAGGGGCCACAGATACGCAGTATTTT	CPSSFYVAGGATDTQYF
NA	TRBJ2-4	TRBV5-1	few	TGCGCCAGCAGGTCGACTCGGGCCAAAAACATTCAGTACTTC	CASRSTRAKNIQYF
NA	TRBJ1-2	TRBV25-1	NA	TGTGCCAGCAGTGATCGTCACCCCAGGAACTATAGCTACACCTTC	CASSDRHPRNYSYTF
TRBD1	TRBJ2-1	TRBV27	NA	TGTGCCAGCAGTTTATCGGGACAGAATTTATACGATGAGCAGTTCTTC	CASSLSGQNLYDEQFF
NA	TRBJ1-6	TRBV11-2	once	NA	CASSLGWGTGTGNSPLHF
TRBD2	TRBJ2-4	TRBV12-3/TRBV12-4	NA	TGTGTCAGCAGTTCCCTAGCGGGAGGTCTAGCCAAAAACATTCAGTACTTC	CVSSSLAGGLAKNIQYF